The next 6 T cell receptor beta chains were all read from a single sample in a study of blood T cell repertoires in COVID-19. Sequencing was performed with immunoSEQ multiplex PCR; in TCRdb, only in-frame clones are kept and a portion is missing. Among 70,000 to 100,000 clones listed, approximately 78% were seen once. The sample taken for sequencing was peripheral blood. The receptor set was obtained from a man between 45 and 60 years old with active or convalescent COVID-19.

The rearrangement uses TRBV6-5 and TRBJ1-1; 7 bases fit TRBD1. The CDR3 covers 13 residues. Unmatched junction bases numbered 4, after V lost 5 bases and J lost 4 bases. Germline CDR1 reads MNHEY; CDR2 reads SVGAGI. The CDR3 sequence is CASSLGQFTEAFF. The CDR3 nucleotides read TGTGCCAGCAGTCTGGGACAGTTCACTGAAGCTTTCTTT.

The CDR3 region has the DNA TGCGCCAGCAGCCCTCAACAGGGCCGTACGACGCTAGCCAAAAACATTCAGTACTTC. As protein: CASSPQQGRTTLAKNIQYF. This chain joins TRBV4-1 and TRBJ2-4; possibly TRBD1 for D (6 bases). Germline V gene data show CDR1 as MGHRA and CDR2 as YSYEKL. V shed 4 bases and J shed 0 bases, with 22 bases lying between them. The CDR3 extends over 19 amino acids.

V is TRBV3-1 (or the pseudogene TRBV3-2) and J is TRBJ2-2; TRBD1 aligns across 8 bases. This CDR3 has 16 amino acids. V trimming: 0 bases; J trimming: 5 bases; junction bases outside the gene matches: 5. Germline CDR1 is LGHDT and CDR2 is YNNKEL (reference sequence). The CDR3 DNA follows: TGTGCCAGCAGCCAAGAGGACAGGGTAGGAACCGGGGAGCTGTTTTTT. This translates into CASSQEDRVGTGELFF.

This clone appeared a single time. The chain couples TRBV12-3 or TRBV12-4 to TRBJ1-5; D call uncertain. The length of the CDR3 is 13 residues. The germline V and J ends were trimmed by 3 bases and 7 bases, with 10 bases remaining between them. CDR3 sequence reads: CASSLRGRQPQHF. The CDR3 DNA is TGTGCCAGCAGTTTGCGGGGTCGCCAGCCCCAGCATTTT.

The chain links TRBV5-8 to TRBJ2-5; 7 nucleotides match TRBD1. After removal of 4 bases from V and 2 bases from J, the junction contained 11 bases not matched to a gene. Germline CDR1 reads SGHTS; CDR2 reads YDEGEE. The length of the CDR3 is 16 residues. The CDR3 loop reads CASSTSRTGVQETQYF. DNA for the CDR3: TGTGCCAGCAGCACCTCACGCACAGGGGTGCAAGAGACCCAGTACTTC.

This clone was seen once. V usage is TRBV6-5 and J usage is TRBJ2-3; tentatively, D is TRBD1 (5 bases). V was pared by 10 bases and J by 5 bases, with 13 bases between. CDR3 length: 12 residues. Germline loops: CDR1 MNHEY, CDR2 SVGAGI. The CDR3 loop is CATTVREDTQYF. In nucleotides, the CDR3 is TGTGCCACAACAGTCAGGGAAGATACGCAGTATTTT.